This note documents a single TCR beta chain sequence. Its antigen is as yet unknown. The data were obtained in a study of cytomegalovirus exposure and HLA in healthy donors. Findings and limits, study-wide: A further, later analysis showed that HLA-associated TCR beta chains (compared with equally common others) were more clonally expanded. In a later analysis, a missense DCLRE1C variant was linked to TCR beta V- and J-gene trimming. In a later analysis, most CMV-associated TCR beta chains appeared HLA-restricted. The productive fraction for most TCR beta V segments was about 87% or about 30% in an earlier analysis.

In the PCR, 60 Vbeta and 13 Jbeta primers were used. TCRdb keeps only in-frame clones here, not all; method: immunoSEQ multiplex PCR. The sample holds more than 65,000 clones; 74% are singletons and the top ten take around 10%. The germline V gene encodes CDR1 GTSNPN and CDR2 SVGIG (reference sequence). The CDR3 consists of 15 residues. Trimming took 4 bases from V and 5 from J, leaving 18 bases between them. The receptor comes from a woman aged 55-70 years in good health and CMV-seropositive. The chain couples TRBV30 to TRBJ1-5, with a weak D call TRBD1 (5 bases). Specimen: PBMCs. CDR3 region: CAWNGPGPRDQPQHF. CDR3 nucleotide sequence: TGTGCCTGGAACGGCCCTGGGCCCAGGGATCAGCCCCAGCATTTT.